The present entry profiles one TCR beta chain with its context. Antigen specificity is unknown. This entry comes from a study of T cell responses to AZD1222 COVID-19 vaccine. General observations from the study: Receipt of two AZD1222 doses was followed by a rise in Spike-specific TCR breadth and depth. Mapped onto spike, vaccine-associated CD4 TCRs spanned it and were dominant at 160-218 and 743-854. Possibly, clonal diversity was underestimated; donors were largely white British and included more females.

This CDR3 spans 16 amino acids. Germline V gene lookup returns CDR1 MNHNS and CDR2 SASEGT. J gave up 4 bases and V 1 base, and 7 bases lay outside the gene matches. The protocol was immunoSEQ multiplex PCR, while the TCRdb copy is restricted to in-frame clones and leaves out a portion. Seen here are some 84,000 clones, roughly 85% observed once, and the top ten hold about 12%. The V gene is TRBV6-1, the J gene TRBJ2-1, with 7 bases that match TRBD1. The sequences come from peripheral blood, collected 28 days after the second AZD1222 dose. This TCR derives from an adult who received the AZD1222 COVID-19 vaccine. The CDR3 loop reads CASSEGPGGWYNEQFF. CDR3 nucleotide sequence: TGTGCCAGCAGTGAAGGTCCAGGGGGTTGGTACAATGAGCAGTTCTTC.